One and the same sample provided the 14 T cell receptor beta chains below, sequenced in a study of molecular identifiers for immune sequencing clone quantification. MiXCR, run by TCRdb on the PCR reads, gives a single entry per CDR3 protein. The data show 460,000 or so distinct CDR3 sequences, 25% seen once. Input material: naive CD8+ T cells from blood, with Jurkat cell RNA spiked in. Subset denoted: FACS-sorted CD8+CD4-CCR7+CD45RA+ naive T cells. These receptor sequences come from a human donor in good health. Some libraries in this study had Jurkat cell RNA spiked in.

In its sample, this clonotype was seen a few times. This sequence joins TRBV4-3 and TRBJ2-7; 7 bases are shared with TRBD2. With V trimmed by 0 bases and J by 6 bases, 8 bases remained unmatched. Germline-derived CDR1 and CDR2 are LGHNA and YSLEER. This CDR3 contains 15 residues. CDR3 residues: CASSQDRGVPSEQYF. CDR3 nucleotide sequence: TGCGCCAGCAGCCAAGACCGGGGGGTCCCGTCCGAGCAGTACTTC.

A note on this clonotype: This may be a read error: a much more frequent sequence differs by one nucleotide. The V and J genes are TRBV20-1 and TRBJ1-4, with D hard to call. This CDR3 spans 12 amino acids. V gave up 1 base and J gave up 7 bases, with 7 bases separating them. CDR1 is DFQATT, CDR2 SNEGSKA, per germline (reference sequence). CDR3 sequence reads: CSARARVEKLFF. CDR3 DNA: TGCAGTGCTAGAGCCCGGGTTGAAAAACTGTTTTTT.

This clonotype appeared once. The chain recombines TRBV30 with TRBJ1-1, with D possibly being TRBD1 (6 bases). In germline, CDR1 is GTSNPN, CDR2 SVGIG (reference sequence). This CDR3 contains 12 residues. Between the trimmed V and J ends, which lost 7 bases and 4 bases, there was a span of 13 bases. CDR3 coding DNA: TGTGCCTCAGACAGGCCGAGCACTGAAGCTTTCTTT. Translation gives CASDRPSTEAFF.

This clonotype was seen ten or more times. J is TRBJ2-1 and V is TRBV29-1, with TRBD2 matching over 9 bases. The length of the CDR3 is 15 residues. Unmatched junction bases numbered 10, after V lost 2 bases and J lost 8 bases. Germline V lookup: CDR1 SQVTM, CDR2 ANQGSEA. CDR3 loop: CSVESTSGPLDEQFF. In DNA form, the CDR3 reads TGCAGCGTTGAAAGTACTAGCGGGCCCCTAGATGAGCAGTTCTTC.

V gene TRBV30 combines with J gene TRBJ1-2; 8 positions agree with TRBD1. CDR1 GTSNPN and CDR2 SVGIG come from the germline V gene (reference sequence). J lost 3 bases, V lost 0 bases, and 0 bases had no gene match. The CDR3 has 13 residues. In DNA form, the CDR3 reads TGTGCCTGGAGTGTGGGACAGGACTATGGCTACACCTTC. It codes for CAWSVGQDYGYTF.

Remarks on this clonotype: A much larger clone lies a single base off, so this may be a read error. V is TRBV7-6 and J is TRBJ1-4; D uncertain. This CDR3 has 12 amino acids. Germline CDR1 reads SGHVS; CDR2 reads FNYEAQ. The CDR3, as DNA: TGTGCCAGCAAAGGACTTAATGATAAACTGTTTTTT. Its translation: CASKGLNDKLFF.

V and J are TRBV7-9 and TRBJ1-4; D not resolved. Trimming removed 4 bases at V and 3 bases at J, with 12 bases between. CDR3 length: 15 amino acids. Germline V CDR1 and CDR2: SEHNR, FQNEAQ (reference sequence). The CDR3 sequence: CASSWGSTANEKLFF. DNA of the CDR3: TGTGCCAGCAGCTGGGGTTCGACGGCTAATGAAAAACTGTTTTTT.

This clonotype was counted at least ten times. V is TRBV2 and J is TRBJ1-2, with 9 bases that match TRBD1. The V and J ends lost 5 bases and 8 bases, in that order; junction bases with no gene match: 9. The CDR3 consists of 14 residues. Germline V lookup: CDR1 SNHLY, CDR2 FYNNEI. The CDR3 loop reads CASSSGQGPSGYTF. CDR3 DNA sequence: TGTGCCAGCAGTTCCGGACAGGGGCCTAGCGGCTACACCTTC.

This clonotype was found a few times. The rearrangement joins TRBV11-2 to TRBJ2-4; TRBD1 or TRBD2 may be the D gene (5 bases each). V dropped 4 bases and J dropped 7 bases, with 14 bases sitting between them. Germline-derived CDR1 and CDR2 are SGHAT and FQNNGV. The CDR3 covers 14 residues. The CDR3 loop is CASSWGPGENIQYF. CDR3 nucleotides: TGTGCCAGCAGCTGGGGACCCGGGGAGAACATTCAGTACTTC.

V and J are TRBV12-3 or TRBV12-4 and TRBJ1-3; 10 nucleotides match TRBD1. V lost 5 bases and J lost 3; bases outside the gene matches: 4. This CDR3 region has 15 residues. The CDR3 sequence is CASSVDRGHGNTIYF. For the CDR3, the DNA is TGTGCCAGCAGTGTAGACAGGGGGCATGGAAACACCATATATTTT.

This clonotype was seen a handful of times. The CDR3 here is CASSFGQGSGEAFF. Here the CDR3 DNA reads TGTGCCAGCAGCTTTGGACAGGGTAGTGGTGAAGCTTTCTTT. The chain joins TRBV13 to TRBJ1-1; TRBD1 aligns across 8 bases. Germline loops: CDR1 PRHDT, CDR2 FYEKMQ (reference sequence). The CDR3 contains 14 residues. V was pared by 3 bases and J by 7 bases, with 7 bases of the junction left unmatched.

The J gene is TRBJ2-7, the V gene TRBV27, with TRBD1 matching 7 bases. V shed 4 bases and J 3 bases; nucleotides not matched to a gene: 6. CDR3 length equals 14 residues. From germline, CDR1 is MNHEY and CDR2 SMNVEV (reference sequence). CDR3 nucleotide sequence: TGTGCCAGCAGTTATGGTCACAGGGGCTACGAGCAGTACTTC. It specifies CASSYGHRGYEQYF.

The V call is TRBV18, the J call TRBJ1-5, with 9 bases aligning to TRBD1. Germline CDR1 reads KGHSH; CDR2 reads LQKENI. V gave up 5 bases and J gave up 6 bases; unmatched junction bases: 8. There are 15 residues in the CDR3. The CDR3 coding sequence is TGTGCCAGCTCAGATTACAGGGGGCTGGGTCAGCCCCAGCATTTT. It encodes CASSDYRGLGQPQHF.

This clonotype has ten or more counts. The chain joins TRBV20-1 to TRBJ2-7; 7 positions match TRBD1. V was pared by 0 bases and J by 0 bases, with 8 bases of the junction left unmatched. The CDR3 runs to 16 residues. Per germline, CDR1 DFQATT and CDR2 SNEGSKA (reference sequence). CDR3 in amino acids: CSARDTDRASSYEQYF. CDR3 sequence (DNA): TGCAGTGCTAGAGATACCGACAGGGCCAGCTCCTACGAGCAGTACTTC.